The clone carrying this TCR beta chain has a handful of counts. The germline V and J ends were trimmed by 5 bases and 6 bases, with 16 bases remaining between them. The CDR3 sequence is 14 residues long. The germline gives CDR1 SGHTA, CDR2 FQGNSA. This entry belongs to a study of T-cell reconstitution after alpha-beta-depleted transplantation in children. Molecular barcoding with unique molecular identifiers was used for the TCRbeta library. In TCRdb, the PCR reads were re-called with MiXCR into one record per CDR3 protein. This table holds about 400,000 distinct CDR3 sequences, approximately 12% found once.

The sequence derives from a human donor who donated a stem cell graft to a child with Fanconi anemia. The V gene is TRBV7-2, the J gene TRBJ1-2; tentative D call: TRBD1 (5 bases). The source was PBMCs, collected from the stem cell graft. CDR3 protein: CASSKGSGEHGYTF. The CDR3 DNA is TGTGCCAGCAGCAAGGGGTCAGGTGAACATGGCTACACCTTC.